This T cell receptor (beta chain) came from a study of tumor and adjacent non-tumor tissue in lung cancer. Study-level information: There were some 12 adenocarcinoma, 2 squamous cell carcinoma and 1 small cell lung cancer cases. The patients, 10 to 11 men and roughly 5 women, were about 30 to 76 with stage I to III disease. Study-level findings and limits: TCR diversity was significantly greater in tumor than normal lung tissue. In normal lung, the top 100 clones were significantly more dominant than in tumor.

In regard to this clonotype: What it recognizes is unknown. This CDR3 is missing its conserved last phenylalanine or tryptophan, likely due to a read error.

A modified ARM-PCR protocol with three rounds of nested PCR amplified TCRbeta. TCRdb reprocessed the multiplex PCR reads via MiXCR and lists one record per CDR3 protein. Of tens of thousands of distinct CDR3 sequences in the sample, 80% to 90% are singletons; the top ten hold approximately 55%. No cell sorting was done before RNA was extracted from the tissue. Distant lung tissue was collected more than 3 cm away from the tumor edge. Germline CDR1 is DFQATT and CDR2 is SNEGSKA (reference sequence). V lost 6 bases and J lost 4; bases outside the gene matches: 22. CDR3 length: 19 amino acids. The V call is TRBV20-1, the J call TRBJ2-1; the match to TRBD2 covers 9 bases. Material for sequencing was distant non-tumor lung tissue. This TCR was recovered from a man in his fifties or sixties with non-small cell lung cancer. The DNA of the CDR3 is TGCAGTGCCATTCGGTTCGGAGGGGGTAGCGGGAGCTCGTACAATGAGCAGTTCCTC. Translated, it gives CSAIRFGGGSGSSYNEQFL.